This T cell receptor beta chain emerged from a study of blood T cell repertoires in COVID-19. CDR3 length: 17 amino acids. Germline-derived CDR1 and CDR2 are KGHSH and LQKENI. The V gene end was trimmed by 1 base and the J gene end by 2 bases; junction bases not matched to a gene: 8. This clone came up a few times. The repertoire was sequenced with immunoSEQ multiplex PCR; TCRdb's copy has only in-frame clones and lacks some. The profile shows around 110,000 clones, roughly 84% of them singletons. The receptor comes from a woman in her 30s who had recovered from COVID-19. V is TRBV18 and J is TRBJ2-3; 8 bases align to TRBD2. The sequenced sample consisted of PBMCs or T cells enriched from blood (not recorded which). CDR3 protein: CASSPLPGGAFTDTQYF. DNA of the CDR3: TGTGCCAGCTCACCACTCCCCGGGGGGGCCTTCACAGATACGCAGTATTTT. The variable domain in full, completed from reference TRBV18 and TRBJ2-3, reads NAGVMQNPRHLVRRRGQEARLRCSPMKGHSHVYWYRQLPEEGLKFMVYLQKENIIDESGMPKERFSAEFPKEGPSILRIQQVVRGDSAAYFCASSPLPGGAFTDTQYFGPGTRLTVL.